This note documents a single T cell receptor (beta chain) sequence. This sample is drawn from a study of Ad26.COV2.S vaccination and SARS-CoV-2 variants. The CDR3 covers 15 residues. Germline values: CDR1 KGHDR, CDR2 SFDVKD. With 4 bases clipped from V and 5 bases from J, the junction kept 2 bases outside the gene matches. Treatment given: roughly 20 received Ad26.COV2.S at low or high dose, single or two shots; about 5 received placebo; per-sample allocation not given. Sampling was performed 63 days after the first vaccine or placebo injection. Libraries were prepared by immunoSEQ multiplex PCR; TCRdb keeps only in-frame clonotypes and omits some of them. The sample holds 510,000 or so clones, roughly 87% seen once.

The chain has TRBV24-1 and TRBJ2-2; 11 positions match TRBD2. The sequencing used peripheral blood, collected in a trial of Ad26.COV2.S vaccine versus placebo. This receptor was taken from a person aged 18-60 years who received the Ad26.COV2.S COVID-19 vaccine or a placebo. DNA for the CDR3: TGTGCCACCAGTGACAGGACTAGCGGGACCGGGGAGCTGTTTTTT. It translates to CATSDRTSGTGELFF.